This passage covers 11 T cell receptor beta chains from one sample sequenced in a study of shared clonotypes between healthy human individuals. Libraries were prepared by immunoSEQ multiplex PCR; TCRdb keeps only in-frame clonotypes and omits some of them. The sample contains over 700,000 clones, over 55% of which appear only once. Sequencing input: memory CD4+ T cells sorted from blood. Subset indicated: CD45RA-negative fraction. These receptors originate from a woman between 25 and 40 years old in good health.

V gene TRBV25-1 combines with J gene TRBJ2-3, with D uncertain. The CDR3 is 12 amino acids. From germline, CDR1 is MGHDK and CDR2 SYGVNS. V was pared by 0 bases and J by 6 bases, with 4 bases between. The DNA of the CDR3 is TGTGCCAGCAGTGAATATGGGGATACGCAGTATTTT. It codes for CASSEYGDTQYF.

CDR3 loop: CASSPPGQGAQGLRFNQPQHF. CDR3 coding DNA: TGTGCCAGCAGTCCCCCGGGACAGGGGGCGCAAGGGCTAAGGTTCAATCAGCCCCAGCATTTT. V and J are TRBV2 and TRBJ1-5; 12 positions match TRBD1. The junction had 20 bases not matched to a gene; V was cut back by 5 bases and J by 3 bases. The CDR3 extends over 21 amino acids. CDR1 and CDR2 from the germline V gene are SNHLY and FYNNEI.

The genes are TRBV25-1 and TRBJ2-1, with D unresolved. V was clipped by 2 bases and J by 6 bases, with 11 bases between them. Germline V gene data show CDR1 as MGHDK and CDR2 as SYGVNS. This CDR3 has 14 residues. In DNA form, the CDR3 reads TGTGCCAGCAGTGAAACCCCCCAGGTCAATGAGCAGTTCTTC. Its protein product is CASSETPQVNEQFF. The full variable domain, with the rest looked up from reference TRBV25-1 and TRBJ2-1, is EADIYQTPRYLVIGTGKKITLECSQTMGHDKMYWYQQDPGMELHLIHYSYGVNSTEKGDLSSESTVSRIRTEHFPLTLESARPSHTSQYLCASSETPQVNEQFFGPGTRLTVL.

V is TRBV29-1 and J is TRBJ1-1, with a tentative D call TRBD1 (5 bases). Trimming removed 1 base from V and 5 bases from J, with 11 bases in between. Germline V CDR1 and CDR2: SQVTM, ANQGSEA. This CDR3 comprises 13 residues. The chain's CDR3 is CSVEAAGRTEAFF. CDR3 nucleotide sequence: TGCAGCGTTGAAGCGGCAGGGCGGACTGAAGCTTTCTTT.

As for this clone: The junction departs from germline at one end; a sequencing error may be responsible. This rearrangement joins TRBV28 to TRBJ2-5; a weak D match, TRBD1 (5 bases). The CDR3 consists of 13 residues. In germline, CDR1 is MDHEN, CDR2 SYDVKM. Here the CDR3 reads CASSPDTTATHHF. The CDR3 DNA follows: TGTGCCAGCAGTCCGGACACGACAGCCACCCATCACTTC.

Regarding this clone: A much larger clone lies one base from this, so it may be a read error. The V gene is TRBV27, the J gene TRBJ1-5; D not resolved. The germline V gene has CDR1 MNHEY and CDR2 SMNVEV (reference sequence). V lost 3 bases and J lost 4, with 7 bases in between. The CDR3 length is 13 residues. CDR3 in amino acids: CASSFIGNQPQHF. The CDR3 region has the DNA TGTGCCAGCAGTTTCATCGGGAATCAGCCCCAGCATTTT.

The chain carries TRBV25-1 and TRBJ1-5; tentative D call: TRBD1 (5 bases). Trimming pared 5 bases from V and 3 bases from J, leaving 17 bases between. Germline CDR1 is MGHDK and CDR2 is SYGVNS. The CDR3 has 16 residues. CDR3 protein: CASSSGLNDYNQPQHF. The CDR3 DNA follows: TGTGCCAGCAGTTCAGGGCTTAACGACTACAATCAGCCCCAGCATTTT.

The chain employs TRBV19 and TRBJ2-5, with D perhaps TRBD2 (6 bases). Trimming cost V 4 bases and J 2 bases, with 20 bases left between them. Germline CDR1 reads LNHDA; CDR2 reads SQIVND (reference sequence). This CDR3 is 17 amino acids long. CDR3 sequence reads: CASSTTVGARGQETQYF. The CDR3 nucleotides read TGTGCCAGTAGTACCACCGTCGGGGCACGGGGGCAAGAGACCCAGTACTTC.

The gene calls are TRBV4-1 and TRBJ2-7; the match to TRBD2 covers 13 bases. CDR3 size: 15 residues. Germline V gene lookup returns CDR1 MGHRA and CDR2 YSYEKL. After removal of 4 bases from V and 6 bases from J, the junction contained 6 bases not matched to a gene. This chain's CDR3 is CASSRTGTSGIEQYF. CDR3 coding DNA: TGCGCCAGCAGCCGTACCGGGACTAGCGGGATCGAGCAGTACTTC.

This chain connects TRBV5-6 to TRBJ1-1; 9 nucleotides agree with TRBD1. CDR3 length equals 14 residues. Losses at the gene ends were 6 bases for V and 0 bases for J; bases not matched to a gene: 3. Germline assignment: CDR1 SGHDT and CDR2 YYEEEE. The CDR3, as DNA: TGTGCCAGCAACTACAGGGGGCTGAACACTGAAGCTTTCTTT. It encodes CASNYRGLNTEAFF.

The CDR3 DNA reads TGTGCCAGCAGTTCCTCCAGGGTGGGAGGCTACACCTTC. Translation gives CASSSSRVGGYTF. The V and J genes are TRBV28 and TRBJ1-2, with D possibly TRBD1 on 5 matching bases. This CDR3 comprises 13 residues. V lost 4 bases and J lost 8, with 14 bases in between. Per the germline V gene, CDR1 is MDHEN and CDR2 is SYDVKM.